This TCR beta chain was identified during a study of vaccination and CD4 T cells after COVID-19. Study-wide context: The convalescents were made up of six males and four females, two of whom were Hispanic.

Oncomine TCR Beta short-read sequencing was applied to DNA from cultured CD4+ T cells. TCRdb re-called the PCR reads through MiXCR, storing one row per CDR3 protein. The sample has 14,000 to 15,000 distinct CDR3 sequences, 40% to 60% seen once; the top ten hold 9% to 15%. As to treatment: 10-day PBMC culture with coronavirus spike peptide pools or control peptides (ViraFEST assay). Once peptide pools had expanded antigen-specific T cells, ViraFEST sequenced TCRs. About this clonotype: The antigen remains undetermined.

The origin of this receptor is a human donor who had recovered from COVID-19. The sequenced sample was CD4+ T cells from blood, cultured in vitro.

The CDR3 is CASSLQGWQGNTEAFF. Here the CDR3 DNA reads TGTGCCAGCAGCCTCCAGGGATGGCAGGGCAACACTGAAGCTTTCTTT. This chain uses TRBV11-3 with TRBJ1-1, with D perhaps TRBD1 (5 bases). This CDR3 has 16 amino acids. Trimming took off 5 bases at V and 2 bases at J, with 18 bases between the two ends. Germline CDR1 is SGHNT and CDR2 is YENEEA. Full variable domain (rest looked up from reference TRBV11-3 and TRBJ1-1): EAGVVQSPRYKIIEKKQPVAFWCNPISGHNTLYWYLQNLGQGPELLIRYENEEAVDDSQLPKDRFSAERLKGVDSTLKIQPAELGDSAVYLCASSLQGWQGNTEAFFGQGTRLTVV.